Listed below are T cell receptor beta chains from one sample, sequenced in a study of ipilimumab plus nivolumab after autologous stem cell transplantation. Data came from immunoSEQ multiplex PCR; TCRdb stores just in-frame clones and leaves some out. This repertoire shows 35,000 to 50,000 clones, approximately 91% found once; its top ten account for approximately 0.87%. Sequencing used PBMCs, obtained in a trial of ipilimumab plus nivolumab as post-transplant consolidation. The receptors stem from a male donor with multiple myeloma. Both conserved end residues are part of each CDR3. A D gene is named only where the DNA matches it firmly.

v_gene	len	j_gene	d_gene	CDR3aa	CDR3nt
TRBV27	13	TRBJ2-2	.	CASSPYNTGELFF	TGTGCCAGCAGTCCCTATAACACCGGGGAGCTGTTTTTT
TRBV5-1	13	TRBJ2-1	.	CASSLEGADEQFF	TGCGCCAGCAGCTTGGAAGGAGCCGATGAGCAGTTCTTC
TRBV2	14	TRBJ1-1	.	CASREGRGYWEAFF	TGTGCCAGCAGAGAGGGGAGGGGCTACTGGGAAGCTTTCTTT
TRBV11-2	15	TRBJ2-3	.	CASSLQVHGGDTQYF	TGTGCCAGCAGCTTACAGGTCCACGGGGGAGATACGCAGTATTTT
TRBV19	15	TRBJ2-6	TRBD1	CASSTDRAGANVLTF	TGTGCCAGTAGTACTGACAGGGCTGGGGCCAACGTCCTGACTTTC
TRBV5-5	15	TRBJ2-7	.	CASSLGQGRGYEQYF	TGTGCCAGCAGCTTGGGGCAGGGAAGGGGATACGAGCAGTACTTC
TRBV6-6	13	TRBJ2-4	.	CASRDPDRNIQYF	TGTGCCAGCAGGGACCCAGACAGAAACATTCAGTACTTC
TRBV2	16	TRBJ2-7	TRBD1	CASSGRGGLGSYEQYF	TGTGCCAGCAGTGGGAGAGGGGGCCTCGGCTCCTACGAGCAGTACTTC
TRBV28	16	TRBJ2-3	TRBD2	CASSSLAGEGTDTQYF	TGTGCCAGCAGTTCCCTAGCGGGAGAAGGGACAGATACGCAGTATTTT
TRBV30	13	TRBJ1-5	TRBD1	CAPQGAANQPQHF	TGTGCTCCTCAGGGGGCAGCCAATCAGCCCCAGCATTTT